This T cell receptor beta chain was obtained from a study of read filtering for tumor transcriptome and immune sequencing. Molecular barcoded adaptors covering alpha/delta and beta/gamma chains were used on 400 to 450 ng RNA. TCRdb passed the reads through MiXCR, listing each CDR3 protein once. Among about 63,000 distinct CDR3 sequences listed, 14% were seen once. This clonotype was observed at least ten times. The CDR3 contains 15 residues. Trimming pared 5 bases from V and 0 bases from J, leaving 11 bases between. Looked up from germline, CDR1 is MNHEY and CDR2 is SVGEGT. The chain has TRBV6-2 or TRBV6-3 and TRBJ1-5; tentative D call: TRBD1 (5 bases). The sample comprised a population of CD138-negative cells sorted from bone marrow. The clonotype was recovered from a donor aged 40 or older with multiple myeloma. The CDR3 DNA sequence: TGTGCCAGCAGTCCTCCCGGGGCTAGCAATCAGCCCCAGCATTTT. It is translated as CASSPPGASNQPQHF.